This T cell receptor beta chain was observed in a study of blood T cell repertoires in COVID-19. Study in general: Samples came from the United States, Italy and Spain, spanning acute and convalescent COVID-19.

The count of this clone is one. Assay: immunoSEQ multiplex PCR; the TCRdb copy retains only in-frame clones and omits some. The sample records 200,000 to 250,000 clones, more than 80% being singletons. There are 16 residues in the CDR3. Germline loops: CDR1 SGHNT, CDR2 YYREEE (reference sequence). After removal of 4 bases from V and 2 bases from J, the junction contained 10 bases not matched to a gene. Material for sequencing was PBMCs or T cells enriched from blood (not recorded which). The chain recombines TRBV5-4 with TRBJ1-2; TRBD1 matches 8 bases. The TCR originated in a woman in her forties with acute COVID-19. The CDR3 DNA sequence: TGTGCCAGCAGCCTCGGACAGGGAGGGGGGAACTATGGCTACACCTTC. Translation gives CASSLGQGGGNYGYTF.